This TCR beta chain comes out of a study of blood T cell repertoires in COVID-19. Trimming at V came to 3 bases and at J to 7 bases, leaving 3 bases not matched to a gene. The CDR3 is made up of 14 amino acids. The V gene's germline CDR1 is GTSNPN and CDR2 SVGIG (reference sequence). Original processing methods: Reference gene primers were amplified, and this amplification served to estimate nucleated cell counts. Data came from immunoSEQ multiplex PCR; TCRdb stores just in-frame clones and leaves some out. V and J calls and clone size come straight from that table; D and trimming were deduced from the DNA. The repertoire holds about 250,000 clones, with about nine tenths as singletons. This clone appeared a few times. Recruitment covered fewer than 25 US areas and drew participants whose ages spanned roughly 18 to 90 years. Participants had their cohort set by participant-reported clinical history. Symptom resolution, clearance, or two negative PCRs marked the recovered donors of Cohort 3.

V usage is TRBV30 and J usage is TRBJ2-1, with 13 bases aligning to TRBD2. The specimen was PBMCs or T cells enriched from blood (not recorded which). This sequence originates from a man between 35 and 55 years old who had recovered from COVID-19. Here the CDR3 DNA reads TGTGCCTGGAGCGAGGGACTAGCGGGGAATGAGCAGTTCTTC. As protein: CAWSEGLAGNEQFF. The variable domain in full, with the rest retrieved from reference TRBV30 and TRBJ2-1, is SQTIHQWPATLVQPVGSPLSLECTVEGTSNPNLYWYRQAAGRGLQLLFYSVGIGQISSEVPQNLSASRPQDRQFILSSKKLLLSDSGFYLCAWSEGLAGNEQFFGPGTRLTVL.